This TCR beta chain derives from a study of blood T cell repertoires in COVID-19. Study context: T cells, B-cell-depleted T cells, or PBMCs supplied cDNA or gDNA.

V was pared by 4 bases and J by 8 bases, with 8 bases between. CDR3 size: 11 residues. Germline CDR1 is SEHNR and CDR2 is FQNEAQ (reference sequence). Study processing details: Researchers report that nucleated cell counts were estimated from reference gene primer amplification. The table came from immunoSEQ multiplex PCR; TCRdb's copy has only in-frame clones and leaves some out. That table furnishes V, J and clone size, whereas the DNA furnished D and trimming. The sample includes under 65,000 clones, approximately 80% of them seen just once. This clone turned up a few times. V is TRBV7-9 and J is TRBJ1-1; tentatively, D is TRBD1 (5 bases). This clonotype was obtained from a woman in her sixties or seventies with acute or convalescent COVID-19. Input material: peripheral blood. The CDR3: CASSYSGEAFF. For the CDR3, the DNA is TGTGCCAGCAGCTACTCAGGGGAAGCTTTCTTT. The full variable domain, with the rest looked up from reference TRBV7-9 and TRBJ1-1, is DTGVSQNPRHKITKRGQNVTFRCDPISEHNRLYWYRQTLGQGPEFLTYFQNEAQLEKSRLLSDRFSAERPKGSFSTLEIQRTEQGDSAMYLCASSYSGEAFFGQGTRLTVV.